The rows below give T cell receptor beta chains drawn from one sample of a study of blood T cell repertoires in COVID-19. TCRdb's copy holds only in-frame clones and misses some; the assay was immunoSEQ multiplex PCR. In the table there are roughly 78,000 clones, approximately 89% of which are singletons. The specimen sequenced was peripheral blood. The receptors shown here come from a woman in her sixties or seventies with acute or convalescent COVID-19. The CDR3 runs from the conserved cysteine through the conserved F or W. A D gene is named only where the DNA matches it firmly. Size is stated for part of the rows, as once, few or many counts, or as a class when the clone is expanded.

>-|TRBD1|TRBJ1-2|TRBV14
CASSRTGENGYTF
TGTGCCAGCAGCCGGACAGGGGAAAATGGCTACACCTTC
>few|-|TRBJ1-1|TRBV27
CASSFGGYQNTEAFF
TGTGCCAGCAGTTTCGGCGGATACCAGAACACTGAAGCTTTCTTT
>-|-|TRBJ1-2|TRBV6-2/TRBV6-3
CASSYSTYGYTF
TGTGCCAGCAGTTACTCGACTTATGGCTACACCTTC
>-|TRBD2|TRBJ2-3|TRBV3-1/TRBV3-2
CASSPGVAGGDTQYF
TGTGCCAGCAGCCCCGGGGTAGCGGGAGGAGATACGCAGTATTTT
>-|-|TRBJ1-5|TRBV6-4
CASSDFAGADQPQHF
TGTGCCAGCAGTGACTTCGCGGGGGCGGATCAGCCCCAGCATTTT
>-|-|TRBJ1-4|TRBV19
CASSIADRANEKLFF
TGTGCCAGTAGTATAGCCGACAGAGCGAATGAAAAACTGTTTTTT
>-|TRBD1|TRBJ2-7|TRBV5-1
CASSSGQVTYEQYF
TGCGCCAGCAGCTCGGGACAGGTCACCTACGAGCAGTACTTC
>-|TRBD2|TRBJ2-5|TRBV5-1
CASSFGGGLLETQYF
TGCGCCAGCAGCTTTGGCGGGGGGCTTCTAGAGACCCAGTACTTC
>-|TRBD2|TRBJ2-1|TRBV29-1
CSVEGVAGVPYNEQFF
TGCAGCGTTGAAGGAGTGGCGGGGGTACCCTACAATGAGCAGTTCTTC
>-|-|TRBJ2-1|TRBV28
CASSSATVDNEQFF
TGTGCCAGCAGTTCTGCGACAGTGGACAATGAGCAGTTCTTC
>-|-|TRBJ2-7|TRBV11-2
CASSSQMGQLYEQYF
TGTGCCAGCAGCTCCCAGATGGGACAACTCTACGAGCAGTACTTC
>-|-|TRBJ1-1|TRBV2
CASSEQGVNTEAFF
TGTGCCAGCAGTGAACAGGGCGTGAACACTGAAGCTTTCTTT
>once|-|TRBJ1-2|TRBV4-2
CASSPQLIRQEGRSYTF
TGTGCCAGCAGCCCCCAATTAATTCGACAGGAAGGTAGGAGCTACACCTTC
>-|TRBD1|TRBJ1-4|TRBV4-1
CASSQGTGKQEKLFF
TGCGCCAGCAGCCAAGGGACAGGGAAACAGGAAAAACTGTTTTTT
>-|-|TRBJ1-6|TRBV3-1/TRBV3-2
CASSQAEISPLHF
TGTGCCAGCAGCCAAGCCGAGATTTCACCCCTCCACTTT
>few|TRBD1|TRBJ1-2|TRBV2
CASSEGQGAFYTF
TGTGCCAGCAGTGAAGGGCAGGGGGCTTTCTACACCTTC
>few|-|TRBJ2-7|TRBV10-1
CASSEWVSHRDEQYF
TGCGCCAGCAGTGAGTGGGTCAGCCACCGGGACGAGCAGTACTTC
>-|-|TRBJ2-3|TRBV27
CASSSRTGFTTDTQYF
TGTGCCAGCAGTTCCCGAACAGGGTTTACCACAGATACGCAGTATTTT
>-|TRBD1|TRBJ1-2|TRBV4-1
CASSQGQGADYGYTF
TGCGCCAGCAGCCAAGGTCAGGGGGCGGATTATGGCTACACCTTC
>once|TRBD2|TRBJ2-1|TRBV15
CATSTKLAGYEQFF
TGTGCCACCAGCACCAAACTAGCGGGGTATGAGCAGTTCTTC
>-|TRBD1|TRBJ1-1|TRBV7-2
CASSLWQGANTEAFF
TGTGCCAGCAGCTTATGGCAGGGGGCGAACACTGAAGCTTTCTTT
>once|TRBD2|TRBJ2-2|TRBV18
CASSSRTSLNTGELFF
TGTGCCAGCTCATCTCGGACTAGCTTAAACACCGGGGAGCTGTTTTTT
>-|-|TRBJ2-1|TRBV7-9
CASSLPRELRRNEQFF
TGTGCCAGCAGCTTACCCCGGGAACTAAGGAGGAATGAGCAGTTCTTC
>-|-|TRBJ1-2|TRBV29-1
CSVEFRTNYGYTF
TGCAGCGTTGAATTTAGAACTAACTATGGCTACACCTTC
>-|TRBD1|TRBJ1-2|TRBV20-1
CSVRQGVGYTF
TGCAGTGTTAGACAGGGGGTTGGCTACACCTTC
>-|TRBD1|TRBJ2-1|TRBV9
CASSVGTGGYNEQFF
TGTGCCAGCAGCGTAGGGACAGGGGGGTACAATGAGCAGTTCTTC
>-|-|TRBJ1-1|TRBV5-6
CASSPWPVMNTEAFF
TGTGCCAGCAGTCCCTGGCCAGTCATGAACACTGAAGCTTTCTTT
>-|-|TRBJ1-5|TRBV7-9
CASSPETGPQHF
TGTGCCAGCAGCCCAGAGACAGGGCCCCAGCATTTT
>-|TRBD1|TRBJ1-4|TRBV9
CASSVEGQGREKLFF
TGTGCCAGCAGCGTAGAGGGACAGGGAAGGGAAAAACTGTTTTTT
>once|TRBD2|TRBJ2-1|TRBV10-3
CAISDGLADNEQFF
TGTGCCATCAGTGACGGACTAGCGGACAATGAGCAGTTCTTC
>-|-|TRBJ2-5|TRBV6-2/TRBV6-3
CASSYIQETQYF
TGTGCCAGCAGTTACATACAAGAGACCCAGTACTTC
>-|-|TRBJ2-3|TRBV19
CASAEQGGDTQYF
TGTGCCTCAGCGGAGCAGGGAGGCGATACGCAGTATTTT
>-|-|TRBJ2-7|TRBV6-5
CASSYSGGSYEQYF
TGTGCCAGCAGTTACTCAGGAGGGAGCTACGAGCAGTACTTC
>-|TRBD2|TRBJ2-1|TRBV3-1/TRBV3-2
CASRGGTWVWGNEQFF
TGTGCCAGCAGGGGGGGGACCTGGGTTTGGGGAAATGAGCAGTTCTTC
>-|-|TRBJ1-1|TRBV28
CASSTRSGIGTEAFF
TGTGCCAGCAGTACCCGCAGCGGAATTGGCACTGAAGCTTTCTTT
>many|-|TRBJ2-7|TRBV2
CASTSGSYEQYF
TGTGCCAGCACGTCAGGATCCTACGAGCAGTACTTC
>once|TRBD1|TRBJ2-1|TRBV27
CASSSSTGGAYNEQFF
TGTGCCAGCAGTTCCTCGACAGGGGGCGCCTACAATGAGCAGTTCTTC
>-|-|TRBJ2-1|TRBV27
CASSPRGKSYNEQFF
TGTGCCAGCAGTCCCCGAGGGAAGTCCTACAATGAGCAGTTCTTC
>once|-|TRBJ1-4|TRBV27
CASRDTGLRDEKLFF
TGTGCCAGCAGAGACACAGGGCTGAGGGATGAAAAACTGTTTTTT
>-|-|TRBJ2-7|TRBV19
CASSMGHGSSYEQYF
TGTGCCAGTAGTATGGGACACGGCTCTAGCTACGAGCAGTACTTC
>-|-|TRBJ1-2|TRBV19
CATEAGQKNYGYTF
TGTGCCACGGAGGCCGGACAGAAGAACTATGGCTACACCTTC
>once|-|TRBJ2-5|TRBV2
CASSEASPKAAAGETQYF
TGTGCCAGCAGTGAAGCGTCTCCGAAAGCAGCAGCGGGAGAGACCCAGTACTTC
>once|-|TRBJ2-1|TRBV9
CASSVGLAAYNEQFF
TGTGCCAGCAGCGTAGGGCTAGCAGCCTACAATGAGCAGTTCTTC
>-|TRBD1|TRBJ2-1|TRBV7-2
CASSLGTGHYNEQFF
TGTGCCAGCAGCTTAGGGACAGGCCACTACAATGAGCAGTTCTTC
>-|TRBD1|TRBJ2-5|TRBV2
CASSLGTGTQETQYF
TGTGCCAGCAGCCTTGGGACAGGGACCCAAGAGACCCAGTACTTC
>-|TRBD1|TRBJ1-2|TRBV7-2
CASSLPGQGVAGYTF
TGTGCCAGCAGCTTGCCGGGACAGGGGGTTGCTGGCTACACCTTC
>-|-|TRBJ2-3|TRBV5-1
CASSLGAGHPSTDTQYF
TGCGCCAGCAGCTTGGGAGCGGGCCATCCGAGCACAGATACGCAGTATTTT
>-|-|TRBJ1-4|TRBV6-2/TRBV6-3
CASSPGNEKLFF
TGTGCCAGCAGCCCCGGTAATGAAAAACTGTTTTTT
>once|-|TRBJ2-7|TRBV29-1
CSVVYRDYEQYF
TGCAGCGTTGTATATCGGGACTACGAGCAGTACTTC